Described below is a single T cell receptor (beta chain) sequence and its context. The count of this clone is one. Its antigen is not yet known. It has no much larger one-base neighbor in the sample; base qualities were not kept. The source of the sample is a study of cytomegalovirus exposure and HLA in healthy donors (dated by TCRdb to about 2017). For the study in its entirety: An earlier analysis of more than 550 of the donors reported approximately 280 Gb of sequence data and approximately 120 million unique TCR beta sequences obtained from some 200 million T cells. About 300 gigabases of sequencing data and 70 million to 100 million unique TCR sequences were included in an early release covering 550 to 650 HLA-typed donors. Of the roughly 410 genotyped donors, over 80% were placed in the genetic ancestry cluster associated with self-reported Caucasian donors. The study aimed to test whether cataloging public T cell receptors could reveal signatures of past pathogen exposure. The study used immunosequencing to profile the T cell repertoires of 670 or so subjects and linked those repertoires to cytomegalovirus serostatus. Besides the first cohort of approximately 670 subjects, a separate validation cohort made up of 120 different subjects was used. To predict cytomegalovirus infection status, the study combined high-throughput TCR immunosequencing, statistical association of individual TCRs with disease status, and machine learning. A later analysis re-examined previously published TCR beta repertoires from hundreds of donors and added high-resolution HLA genotyping to investigate patterns of TCR occurrence. In the later analysis, no new phenotypic data were used to find candidate immune exposures; instead, reliance was placed on TCR beta sequences and their occurrence across donors. In an earlier analysis of roughly 580 of the donors, high-throughput TCR beta sequencing was used to judge whether each TCR beta V gene segment behaved as functional or pseudogenic. Donor age, sex, ethnicity and CMV serostatus were compiled together with the repertoire data. A later genetic analysis used genome-wide SNP genotypes for 398 of the 666 donors, treating that subset as a discovery cohort. All discovery cohort repertoires had been generated on a single sequencing platform. HLA typing included class I and class II loci at four-digit resolution. The number of donors typed differed by locus, with roughly 620-630 for A, B, C, DRB1 and DQB1, approximately 500 for DQA1, over 600 for DPA1, and around 460 for DPB1. Because of strong linkage in the cohort, a few DR-DQ haplotypes were treated as single units for association and clustering. Across approximately 400 genotyped donors of the cohort, an average of approximately 200,000 unique TCR beta nucleotide sequences per donor were sequenced, and roughly a sixth of those sequences were non-productive. On the study overall, not on this receptor specifically: A later analysis associated 15,000 to 20,000 TCR beta sequences with specific HLA alleles at a false discovery rate of 0.05. Because counts were too low, seventeen rarely observed V segments, including chromosome 9 orphons, were excluded from the earlier analysis of 587 of the donors. A later genetic analysis associated a missense DCLRE1C variant with V-gene and J-gene trimming of TCR beta chains, and an independent cohort replicated the association. The only immune exposure information available for the cohort was CMV serostatus. In vitro tests confirmed that a few of the cytomegalovirus-associated TCR beta chains recognize cytomegalovirus antigens. The 87-base-pair reads could not distinguish some IMGT-functional V segments, including TRBV6-2 and TRBV6-3, so those segments were excluded. Compared with the approximately 670-donor mean, donors in an Asian-associated ancestry cluster had fewer N-insertions in productive TCRs, according to a later genetic analysis. In a later analysis, HLA-associated TCR beta chains were found to be more clonally expanded and to have lower generation probabilities than equally common non-associated chains. Linkage disequilibrium might explain the correlated functional status among segregating V segments, but an unknown experimental factor could not be ruled out. Because HLA typing was unavailable for some donors at each locus, only the typed subset was used in association tests. Presence/absence analyses assumed roughly uniform sequencing depth across donors, an assumption that may not hold. The study listed 164 TCR beta chains as associated with cytomegalovirus. While some public TCRs were present in many individuals, most TCR sequences turned up only very rarely across donors. Several of the top co-occurrence clusters appeared to be linked to parvovirus B19, influenza, CMV and Epstein-Barr virus, according to a later analysis. Only TCR beta chains were sequenced in this cohort, and the absence of alpha or paired-chain data limited detectable features. A further reported finding was that TCR beta sequences accurately predicted the HLA-A and HLA-B alleles for most subjects in the first cohort. When HLA alleles, especially DR and DQ, strongly co-occurred, TCR associations were difficult to assign to individual alleles. A later analysis found that TCR association rates varied across HLA loci, with DRB1 alleles showing the most associated TCRs and HLA-C alleles the fewest. In an earlier analysis of some 500 of the donors, most TCR beta V segments appeared in productive rearrangements about 87% or about 30% of the time, broadly matching IMGT annotations. A later analysis found that most CMV-associated TCR beta chains appeared HLA-restricted, with HLA associations seemingly driven largely by CMV exposure. A cluster of highly shared sequence variants was judged likely to represent a technical artifact of the sequencing pipeline. In both the original and validation cohorts, the classifier was reported to diagnose cytomegalovirus status with high specificity and sensitivity. According to the authors, the approach could potentially be generalized to other disease states and immunological phenotypes.

Via the germline V gene, CDR1 is SGHDN and CDR2 FVKESK. The junction shows trimming of 4 bases on V and 1 base on J, and the gene matches do not reach 3 bases of it. From the cysteine through the phenylalanine, the CDR3 covers 15 amino acids. The retained sequence is limited to the CDR3, 45 bases, with the frame set at the first base. The cohort comprised 550 to 700 healthy bone marrow donors. At the time of sampling, every cohort member was nominally healthy, though immune exposures that went unrecorded were likely present. The donor tested CMV seronegative, placing the donor among the 350 or so seronegative members of the cohort. A peripheral blood sample was provided by each donor, and peripheral blood mononuclear cells were used for TCR beta sequencing. Genomic DNA was extracted from the blood cell samples with the Qiagen DNeasy Blood Extraction Kit. The library was generated by the immunoSEQ multiplex PCR assay. For the multiplex PCR, a mixture combining 60 forward primers for TCR Vbeta segments and 13 reverse primers for TCR Jbeta segments was used. The CDR3 region of rearranged TCR beta genes was amplified from genomic DNA by a multiplex PCR assay. The Illumina HiSeq System was used to sequence the amplified TCR beta libraries as 87-base-pair reads. The study's own analysis went as follows. Across the roughly 700 repertoires, a later analysis counted 75 million to 90 million unique TCR beta chains, about 10 million of which were shared by at least two donors. Raw reads were error-corrected and collapsed into unique sequences by a nearest-neighbor algorithm in which closely related sequences were merged to remove PCR and sequencing errors. To assign V, D and J gene segments, CDR3 sequences were aligned to IMGT reference sequences. For a sequence to be retained, at least a six-nucleotide match to both a V gene segment and a J gene segment was required. A rearrangement counted as productive if the CDR3 had no stop codons and remained in frame with V and J, and every other rearrangement counted as non-productive. CDR3 was defined according to IMGT convention as the region running from the second conserved V-encoded cysteine to the conserved J-encoded phenylalanine. The earlier analysis of some 580 of the donors excluded any sequence lacking an unambiguous match to a single V gene segment. In an earlier analysis of approximately 590 of the donors, a V segment was called functional when productive rearrangements were above 56.7%, and segregating when the standard deviation between donors exceeded 5%. To diagnose cytomegalovirus status from the catalog of TCR beta chain sequences, a statistical classification framework was built. In a later analysis, V and J genes were assigned by comparing TCR nucleotide sequences against IMGT/GENE-DB human TR gene sequences. The TCRdist pipeline was used in a later analysis to assign CDR3 sequences and most-parsimonious VDJ recombination scenarios. A later analysis defined each TCR beta chain by its CDR3 amino acid sequence plus V-gene family, and excluded reads lacking a unique V-gene family. To address suspected cross-contamination and a sequencing artifact, a later analysis removed roughly 580 highly shared, low-generation-probability nucleotide sequences. In a later analysis, a clonal expansion index was calculated for each public chain from normalized within-repertoire ranks of inferred template counts. In a later analysis, generation probabilities were computed using a VDJ recombination model fitted to out-of-frame rearrangements, and the results were checked against IGoR. In a later analysis, TCR-TCR, TCR-HLA and TCR-CMV co-occurrence was scored with hypergeometric tests, and a repertoire-size bias correction was applied to TCR pairs. A later analysis estimated false discovery rates by permuting HLA or CMV assignments 20 times. A later analysis grouped co-occurring TCRs with DBSCAN, adding TCRdist sequence similarity when clustering within HLA-allele-positive subsets. Repertoires with fewer than 30,000 or more than 120,000 public chains were left out of co-occurrence clustering, as were five repertoires with anomalous nucleotide sharing. This immuneACCESS table, as held by TCRdb, lists in-frame sequences with V and J called but not all clones. Of the missing ones, under half trace to an unresolved V gene in checked studies; the others have no known cause. Clone size and V and J calls were adopted from that table, with D and trimming inferred from the DNA. In this sample the table shows over 150,000 clones, less than 90% of which occur a single time. 1.6% of the sample is held by the ten biggest clonotypes.

The specimen was PBMCs. This chain is built from TRBV14 and TRBJ2-3; TRBD2 agrees with 9 junctional bases. The TCR sequence derives from a man aged 50 to 60 in good health and CMV-seronegative. The CDR3 amino acid sequence is: CASSRGGAGTDTQYF. DNA sequence: TGTGCCAGCAGCCGCGGGGGGGCTGGCACAGATACGCAGTATTTT.